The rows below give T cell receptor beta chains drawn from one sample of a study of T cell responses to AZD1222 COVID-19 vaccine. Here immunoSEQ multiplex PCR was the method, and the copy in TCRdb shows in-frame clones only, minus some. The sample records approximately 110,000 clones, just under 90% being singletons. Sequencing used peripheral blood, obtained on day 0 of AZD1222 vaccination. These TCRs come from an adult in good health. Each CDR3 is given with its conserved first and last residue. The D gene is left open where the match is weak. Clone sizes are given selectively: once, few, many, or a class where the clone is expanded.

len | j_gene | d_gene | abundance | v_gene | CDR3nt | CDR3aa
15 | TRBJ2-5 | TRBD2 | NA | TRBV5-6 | TGTGCCAGCAGCCCTAGCGGGAGTGGGTTGGAGACCCAGTACTTC | CASSPSGSGLETQYF
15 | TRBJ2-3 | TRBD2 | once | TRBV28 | TGTGCCAGCAGTTTACGGGGGGTTGGCACAGATACGCAGTATTTT | CASSLRGVGTDTQYF
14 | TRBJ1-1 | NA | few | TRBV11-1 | TGTGCCAGCAGCTTGACAGCGATGAACACTGAAGCTTTCTTT | CASSLTAMNTEAFF
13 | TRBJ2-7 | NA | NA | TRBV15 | TGTGCCACCAGCAGACGACAGAGTCGCGAGCAGTACTTC | CATSRRQSREQYF
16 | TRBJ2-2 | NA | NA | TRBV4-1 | TGCGCCAGCAGCCAAGACCGAATAGCGATCACCGGGGAGCTGTTTTTT | CASSQDRIAITGELFF
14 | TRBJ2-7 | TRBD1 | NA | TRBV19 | TGTGCCAGTAGAGGGACAGGGAGGTCCTACGAGCAGTACTTC | CASRGTGRSYEQYF
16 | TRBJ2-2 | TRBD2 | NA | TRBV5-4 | TGTGCCAGCAGCGGGGGGCTAGCGGGGTCTGGCGGGGAGCTGTTTTTT | CASSGGLAGSGGELFF
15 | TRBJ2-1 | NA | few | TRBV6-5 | TGTGCCACCCTTCTCGGGTCCCCTTTTTACAATGAGCAGTTCTTC | CATLLGSPFYNEQFF
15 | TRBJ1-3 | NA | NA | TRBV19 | TGTGCCAGTAGTGCGGGGGATGCCTCTGGAAACACCATATATTTT | CASSAGDASGNTIYF
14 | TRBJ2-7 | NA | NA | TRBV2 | TGTGCCAGCATTTTCACAGGGACCAGCTTCGAGCAGTACTTC | CASIFTGTSFEQYF
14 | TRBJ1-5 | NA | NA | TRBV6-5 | TGTGCCAGCAGTTACCGTTATAGCAATCAGCCCCAGCATTTT | CASSYRYSNQPQHF
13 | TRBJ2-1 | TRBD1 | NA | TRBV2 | TGTGCCAGCACGTGGGACAGATACAATGAGCAGTTCTTC | CASTWDRYNEQFF
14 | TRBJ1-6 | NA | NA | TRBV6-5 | TGTGCCAGCGCCGGGACCGGGGCTGTGGCGTCCCTCCACTTT | CASAGTGAVASLHF
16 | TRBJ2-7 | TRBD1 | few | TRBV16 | TGTGCCAGCAGCCAGCTGGCGTTACAGGGGACCTACGAGCAGTACTTC | CASSQLALQGTYEQYF
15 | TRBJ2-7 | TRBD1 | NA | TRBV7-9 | TGTGCCAGCACTAAACCGGGACAGGGTATTTACGAGCAGTACTTC | CASTKPGQGIYEQYF
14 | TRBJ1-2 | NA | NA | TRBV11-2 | TGTGCCAGCAGCCCTCTCCAGGGGAAGGGTGGCTACACCTTC | CASSPLQGKGGYTF
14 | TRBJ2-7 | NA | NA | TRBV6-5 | TGTGCCAGCACATCACCTCGGGGGTCCTACGAGCAGTACTTC | CASTSPRGSYEQYF
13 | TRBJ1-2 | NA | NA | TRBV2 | TGTGCCAGCAGTGAAGAAAAGGGGCATGGCTACACCTTC | CASSEEKGHGYTF
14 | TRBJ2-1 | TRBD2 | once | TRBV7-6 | TGTGCCAGCAGCTTAGAGGCGGGAGCGCATGAGCAGTTCTTC | CASSLEAGAHEQFF
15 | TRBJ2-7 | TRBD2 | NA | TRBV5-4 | TGTGCCAGCAGCTTGGCCAGCGGGAGCGCTTACGAGCAGTACTTC | CASSLASGSAYEQYF
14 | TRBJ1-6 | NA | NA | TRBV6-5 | TGTGCCAGCAGTTACGGGCAGGGCGAGGAGGCCCTCCACTTT | CASSYGQGEEALHF
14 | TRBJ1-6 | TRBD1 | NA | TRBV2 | TGTGCCAGCAGTCTGGACAGGGGAAATTCACCCCTCCACTTT | CASSLDRGNSPLHF
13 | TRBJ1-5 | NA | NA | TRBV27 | TGTGCCAGCAGTTTAAGAGGGCTACAGCCCCAGCATTTT | CASSLRGLQPQHF
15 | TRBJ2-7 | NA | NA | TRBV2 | TGTGCCAGCAGCGGACTTGGAGGGGGCGACTACGAGCAGTACTTC | CASSGLGGGDYEQYF
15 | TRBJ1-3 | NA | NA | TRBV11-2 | TGTGCCAGCAGCCCGACAGCAATCTCTGGAAACACCATATATTTT | CASSPTAISGNTIYF
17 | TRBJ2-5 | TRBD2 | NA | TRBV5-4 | TGTGCCAGCAGCTTGGGGTCTAGCGGGGGCCCCCAAGAGACCCAGTACTTC | CASSLGSSGGPQETQYF
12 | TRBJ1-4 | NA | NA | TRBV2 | TGTGCCAGCAGTGACAGGGCTGAAAAACTGTTTTTT | CASSDRAEKLFF
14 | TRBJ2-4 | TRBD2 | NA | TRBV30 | TGTGCCTGGGTAGCGGGGGGTCTGAAAAACATTCAGTACTTC | CAWVAGGLKNIQYF
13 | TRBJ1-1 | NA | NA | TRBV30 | TGTGCCTGGAGTGTCGGGTTGTCCACTGAAGCTTTCTTT | CAWSVGLSTEAFF
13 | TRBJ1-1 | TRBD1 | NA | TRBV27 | TGTGCCAGCAGTTTCAGGGGGGGGACTGAAGCTTTCTTT | CASSFRGGTEAFF
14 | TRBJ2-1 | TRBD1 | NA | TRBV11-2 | TGTGCCAGCAGCTCCGGACAGGGCTACAATGAGCAGTTCTTC | CASSSGQGYNEQFF
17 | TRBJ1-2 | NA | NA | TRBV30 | TGTGCCTGGAGGGCGCCGTACCCGAGGGCAGAGGGCTATGGCTACACCTTC | CAWRAPYPRAEGYGYTF
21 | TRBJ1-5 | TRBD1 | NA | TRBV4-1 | TGCGCCAGCAGCCAAGATCACGGACAGGGAATGGTTGGTTCGGGCAATCAGCCCCAGCATTTT | CASSQDHGQGMVGSGNQPQHF
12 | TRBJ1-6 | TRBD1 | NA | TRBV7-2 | TGTGCCAGCAGCCACCCGGGACAGGGGGCCCACTTT | CASSHPGQGAHF
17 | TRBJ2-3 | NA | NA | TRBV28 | TGTGCCAGCAGTCCATGGGTAGTGGGAATGGTCACAGATACGCAGTATTTT | CASSPWVVGMVTDTQYF
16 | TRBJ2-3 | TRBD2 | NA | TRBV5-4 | TGTGCCAGCAGCTTGGGGGCTAGCGGGGGGGCCGTTACGCAGTATTTT | CASSLGASGGAVTQYF
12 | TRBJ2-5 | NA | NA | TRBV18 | TGTGCCAGCTCACCCTGGGGCGAGACCCAGTACTTC | CASSPWGETQYF
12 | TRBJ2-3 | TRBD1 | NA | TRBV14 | TGTGCCAGCAGCCGACAGGGCCGCACGCAGTATTTT | CASSRQGRTQYF
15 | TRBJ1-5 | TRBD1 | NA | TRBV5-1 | TGCGCCAGCAGCTTGTCGTCAGGGGGCGGACAGCCCCAGCATTTT | CASSLSSGGGQPQHF
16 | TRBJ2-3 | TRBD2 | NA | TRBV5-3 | TGTGCCAGAAGCCGACCTAGCGGGGGGGCTCCAGATACGCAGTATTTT | CARSRPSGGAPDTQYF
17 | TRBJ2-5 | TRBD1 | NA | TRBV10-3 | TGTGCCATCAGTGAGTCTTCCGGGACAGGGGTCCAAGAGACCCAGTACTTC | CAISESSGTGVQETQYF
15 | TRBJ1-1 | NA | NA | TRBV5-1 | TGCGCCAGCAGCTTGAGGGTTCAGGGAGACACTGAAGCTTTCTTT | CASSLRVQGDTEAFF
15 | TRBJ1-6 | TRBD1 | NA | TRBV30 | TGTGCCTGGAGTGTTAGGGGGACAGGGGGATCACCCCTCCACTTT | CAWSVRGTGGSPLHF
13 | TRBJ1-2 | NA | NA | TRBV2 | TGTGCCAGCAGTGAAGTTGGGGAGGGTGGCTACACCTTC | CASSEVGEGGYTF
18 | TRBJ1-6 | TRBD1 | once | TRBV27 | TGTGCCAGCAGTTTATTGGGACAGGGGAGCTCCTATAATTCACCCCTCCACTTT | CASSLLGQGSSYNSPLHF
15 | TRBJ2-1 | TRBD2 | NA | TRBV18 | TGTGCCAGCTCACAACTAGCGGCCCCGGAGAATGAGCAGTTCTTC | CASSQLAAPENEQFF
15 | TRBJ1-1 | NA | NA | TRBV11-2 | TGTGCCAGCAGCTTGTCCGGGACATCGCTGAGTGATGCTTTCTTT | CASSLSGTSLSDAFF